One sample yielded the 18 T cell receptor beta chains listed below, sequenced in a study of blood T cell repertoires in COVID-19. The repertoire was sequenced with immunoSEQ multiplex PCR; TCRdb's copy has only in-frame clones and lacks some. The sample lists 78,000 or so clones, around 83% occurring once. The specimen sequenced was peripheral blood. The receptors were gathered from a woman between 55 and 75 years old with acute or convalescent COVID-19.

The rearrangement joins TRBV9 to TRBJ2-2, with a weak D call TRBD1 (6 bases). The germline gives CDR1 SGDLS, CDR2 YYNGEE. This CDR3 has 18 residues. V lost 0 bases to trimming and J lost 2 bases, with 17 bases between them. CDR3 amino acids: CASSVATPGHTNTGELFF. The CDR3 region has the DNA TGTGCCAGCAGCGTAGCAACCCCGGGACACACCAACACCGGGGAGCTGTTTTTT.

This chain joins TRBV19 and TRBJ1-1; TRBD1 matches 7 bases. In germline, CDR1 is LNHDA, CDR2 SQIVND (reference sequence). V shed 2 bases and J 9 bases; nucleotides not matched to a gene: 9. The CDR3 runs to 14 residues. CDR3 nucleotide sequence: TGTGCCAGTAGTATATCCGGTCCAGGGGGACAAGCTTTCTTT. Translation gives CASSISGPGGQAFF.

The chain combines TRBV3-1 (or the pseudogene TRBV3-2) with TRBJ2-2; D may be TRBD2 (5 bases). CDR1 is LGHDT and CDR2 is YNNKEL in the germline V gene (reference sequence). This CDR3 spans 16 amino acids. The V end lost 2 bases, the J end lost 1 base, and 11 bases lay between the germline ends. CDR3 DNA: TGTGCCAGCAGCCAAACACGGGGTCGGAACACCGGGGAGCTGTTTTTT. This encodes CASSQTRGRNTGELFF.

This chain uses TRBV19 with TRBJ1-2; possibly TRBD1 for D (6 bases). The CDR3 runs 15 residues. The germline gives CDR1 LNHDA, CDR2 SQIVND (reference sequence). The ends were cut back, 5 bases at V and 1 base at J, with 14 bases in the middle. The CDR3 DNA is TGTGCCAGTAGTGCGGGGGCTTCCTTTAACTATGGCTACACCTTC. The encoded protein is CASSAGASFNYGYTF.

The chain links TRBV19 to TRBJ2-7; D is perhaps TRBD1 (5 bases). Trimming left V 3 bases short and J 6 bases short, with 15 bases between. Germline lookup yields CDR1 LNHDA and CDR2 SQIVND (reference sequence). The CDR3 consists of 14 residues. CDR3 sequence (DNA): TGTGCCAGTAGTATGGGGCAGGGAAGGGCCGAGCAGTACTTC. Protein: CASSMGQGRAEQYF.

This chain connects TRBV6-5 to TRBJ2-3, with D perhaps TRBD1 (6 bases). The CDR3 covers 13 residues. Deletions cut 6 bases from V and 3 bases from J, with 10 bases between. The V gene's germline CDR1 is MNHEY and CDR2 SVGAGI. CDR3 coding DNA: TGTGCCAGCAGCAGGGGCCGGACAGATACGCAGTATTTT. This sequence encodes CASSRGRTDTQYF.

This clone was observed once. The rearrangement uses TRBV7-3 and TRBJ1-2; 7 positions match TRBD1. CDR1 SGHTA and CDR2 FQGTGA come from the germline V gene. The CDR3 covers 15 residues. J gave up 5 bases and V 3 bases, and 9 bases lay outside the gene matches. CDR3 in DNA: TGTGCCAGCAGCTTGACCCGGGACAGCCTTTATGGCTACACCTTC. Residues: CASSLTRDSLYGYTF.

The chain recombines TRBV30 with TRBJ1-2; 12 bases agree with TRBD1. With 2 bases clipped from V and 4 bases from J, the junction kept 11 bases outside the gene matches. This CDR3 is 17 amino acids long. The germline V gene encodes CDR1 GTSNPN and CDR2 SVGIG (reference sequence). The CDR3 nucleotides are TGTGCCTGGAGTCGAGGGACAGGGGGCGGTCTAGGCTATGGCTACACCTTC. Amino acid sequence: CAWSRGTGGGLGYGYTF.

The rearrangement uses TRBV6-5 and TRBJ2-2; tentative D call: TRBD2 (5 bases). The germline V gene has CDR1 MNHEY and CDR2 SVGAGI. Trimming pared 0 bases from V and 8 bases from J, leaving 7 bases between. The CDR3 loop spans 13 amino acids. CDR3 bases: TGTGCCAGCAGTTACTCCCGGGATGGGGAGCTGTTTTTT. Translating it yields CASSYSRDGELFF.

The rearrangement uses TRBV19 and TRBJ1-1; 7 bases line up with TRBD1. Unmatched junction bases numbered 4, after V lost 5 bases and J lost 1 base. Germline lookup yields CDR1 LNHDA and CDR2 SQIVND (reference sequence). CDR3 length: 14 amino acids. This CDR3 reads CASSGKGANTEAFF. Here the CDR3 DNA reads TGTGCCAGTAGTGGGAAGGGGGCGAACACTGAAGCTTTCTTT.

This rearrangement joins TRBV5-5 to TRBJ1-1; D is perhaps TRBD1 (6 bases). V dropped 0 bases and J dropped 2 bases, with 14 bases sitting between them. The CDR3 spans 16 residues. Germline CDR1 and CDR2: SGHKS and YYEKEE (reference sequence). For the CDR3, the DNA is TGTGCCAGCAGCTTGGTCAGGGGATCGGCCAACACTGAAGCTTTCTTT. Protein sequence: CASSLVRGSANTEAFF.

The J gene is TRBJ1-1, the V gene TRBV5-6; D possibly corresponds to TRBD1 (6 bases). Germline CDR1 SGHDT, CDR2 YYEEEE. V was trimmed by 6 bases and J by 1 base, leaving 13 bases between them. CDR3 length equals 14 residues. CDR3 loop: CASTNRDRNTEAFF. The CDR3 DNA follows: TGTGCCAGCACCAACAGGGATCGGAACACTGAAGCTTTCTTT.

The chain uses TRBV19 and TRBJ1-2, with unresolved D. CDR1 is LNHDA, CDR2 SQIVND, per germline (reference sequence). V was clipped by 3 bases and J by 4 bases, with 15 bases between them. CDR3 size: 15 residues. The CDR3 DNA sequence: TGTGCCAGTAGTATCGCGGCTGTGGGGAGCTATGGCTACACCTTC. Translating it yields CASSIAAVGSYGYTF.

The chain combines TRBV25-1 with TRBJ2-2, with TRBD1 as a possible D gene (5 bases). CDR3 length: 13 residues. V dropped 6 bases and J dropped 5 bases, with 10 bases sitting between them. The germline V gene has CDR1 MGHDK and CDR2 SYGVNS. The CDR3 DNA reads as TGTGCCAGCAGGATCAGGGAAACCGGGGAGCTGTTTTTT. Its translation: CASRIRETGELFF.

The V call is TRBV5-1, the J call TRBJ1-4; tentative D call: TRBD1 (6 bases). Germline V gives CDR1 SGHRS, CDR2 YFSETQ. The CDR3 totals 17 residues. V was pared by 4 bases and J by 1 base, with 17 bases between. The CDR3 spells CASSRRGGLGTNEKLFF. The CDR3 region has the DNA TGCGCCAGCAGCCGAAGGGGGGGTTTAGGAACTAATGAAAAACTGTTTTTT.

CDR3 region: CASSQVQSVRSPLHF. CDR3 coding DNA: TGCGCCAGCAGCCAAGTGCAAAGCGTACGTTCACCCCTCCACTTT. The chain joins TRBV4-1 to TRBJ1-6, with unresolved D. Germline V gene data show CDR1 as MGHRA and CDR2 as YSYEKL. The CDR3 is 15 residues long. V was shortened by 1 base and J by 9 bases, with 13 bases between the two germline ends.

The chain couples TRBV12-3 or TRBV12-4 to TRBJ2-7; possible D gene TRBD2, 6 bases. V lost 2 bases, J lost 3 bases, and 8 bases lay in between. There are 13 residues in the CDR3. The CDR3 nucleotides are TGTGCCAGCAGTTTAAAGGGAGGCTACGAGCAGTACTTC. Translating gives CASSLKGGYEQYF.

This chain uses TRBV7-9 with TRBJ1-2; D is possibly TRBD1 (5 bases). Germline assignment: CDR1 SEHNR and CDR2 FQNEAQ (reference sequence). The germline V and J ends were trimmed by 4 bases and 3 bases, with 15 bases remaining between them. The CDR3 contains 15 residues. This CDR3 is CASSSHIGADYGYTF. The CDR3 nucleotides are TGTGCCAGCAGCTCCCACATAGGGGCCGACTATGGCTACACCTTC.